This T cell receptor (beta chain) emerged from a study of T cell responses to AZD1222 COVID-19 vaccine. The CDR3 consists of 14 residues. CDR1 and CDR2 from the germline V gene are SGHTA and FQGNSA. Between the trimmed V and J ends, which lost 4 bases and 2 bases, there was a span of 10 bases. Whole-study results and caveats: It should be noted that donors were predominantly white British and more often female, and clonal diversity was possibly underestimated. At 160-218 and 743-854, vaccine-associated CD4 TCRs were dominant, and they spanned spike. Vaccination with two AZD1222 doses was followed by a rise in Spike-specific TCR breadth and depth.

On this clone itself: What it binds is unknown.

The repertoire was sequenced with immunoSEQ multiplex PCR; TCRdb's copy has only in-frame clones and lacks some. Of over 95,000 clones listed, around 90% are singletons. This chain joins TRBV7-2 and TRBJ2-3; no reliable D call. The receptor was derived from an adult in good health. Specimen: peripheral blood, collected on day 0 of AZD1222 vaccination. The CDR3 region has the DNA TGTGCCAGCAGCTCCTCCTGGAACACAGATACGCAGTATTTT. Encoded protein: CASSSSWNTDTQYF.